The 26 T cell receptor beta chains in this list originate from one sample, sequenced in a study of blood T cell repertoires in COVID-19 (dated by TCRdb to about 2020). The library relied on the immunoSEQ multiplex PCR assay. Sourced from immuneACCESS, this table was stored by TCRdb with only in-frame sequences that have V and J called. A share of the clones is absent; for the studies checked, an unresolved V gene accounts for under half, and the remainder has no known explanation. The sample yields about 240,000 clones; approximately 78% were counted once. The ten most abundant clones make up under 15% of the sample. Material: peripheral blood. These receptors were taken from a woman aged 60-70 years with active or convalescent COVID-19.

This sequence joins TRBV6-5 and TRBJ1-1; D is undetermined. The CDR3 contains 15 residues. Trimming stripped 7 bases from V and 1 base from J, with 16 bases between. The germline V gene has CDR1 MNHEY and CDR2 SVGAGI. This CDR3 reads CASTLIPGPNTEAFF. CDR3 DNA sequence: TGTGCCAGCACCCTTATCCCCGGTCCGAACACTGAAGCTTTCTTT.

The chain is built from TRBV7-3 and TRBJ1-2; D remains ambiguous. The CDR3 consists of 14 residues. Trimming took off 5 bases at V and 3 bases at J, with 13 bases between the two ends. The V gene's germline CDR1 is SGHTA and CDR2 FQGTGA. DNA for the CDR3: TGTGCCAGCAGCCAAACGCCGGCGGACTATGGCTACACCTTC. This translates into CASSQTPADYGYTF. Filled out from reference TRBV7-3 and TRBJ1-2, the complete variable domain reads GAGVSQTPSNKVTEKGKYVELRCDPISGHTALYWYRQSLGQGPEFLIYFQGTGAADDSGLPNDRFFAVRPEGSVSTLKIQRTERGDSAVYLCASSQTPADYGYTFGSGTRLTVV.

The chain joins TRBV5-5 to TRBJ2-1, with D possibly being TRBD1 (6 bases). V was trimmed by 4 bases and J by 4 bases, leaving 15 bases between them. Germline V gene sequence: CDR1 SGHKS, CDR2 YYEKEE (reference sequence). The CDR3 contains 15 residues. In DNA form, the CDR3 reads TGTGCCAGCAGCCTCACGTGGGGGCCGTACAATGAGCAGTTCTTC. Amino acids: CASSLTWGPYNEQFF.

The chain's CDR3 is CASSLVGGGWGNQPQHF. CDR3 in DNA: TGTGCCAGCAGCTTAGTTGGGGGCGGTTGGGGCAATCAGCCCCAGCATTTT. This chain joins TRBV7-9 and TRBJ1-5; a weak D match, TRBD1 (6 bases). This CDR3 has 17 residues. Germline-derived CDR1 and CDR2 are SEHNR and FQNEAQ (reference sequence). Trimming pared 1 base from V and 2 bases from J, leaving 15 bases between.

The rearrangement uses TRBV3-1 (or the pseudogene TRBV3-2) and TRBJ2-2; 7 bases are shared with TRBD1. There are 16 residues in the CDR3. Per germline, CDR1 LGHDT and CDR2 YNNKEL (reference sequence). V shed 6 bases and J 5 bases; nucleotides not matched to a gene: 12. The CDR3 region is CASSRRGQGLTGELFF. CDR3 sequence (DNA): TGTGCCAGCAGTAGAAGGGGGCAGGGCCTGACCGGGGAGCTGTTTTTT.

The chain is built from TRBV28 and TRBJ1-2; D is uncertain. This CDR3 has 14 amino acids. The V gene's germline CDR1 is MDHEN and CDR2 SYDVKM. V gave up 8 bases and J gave up 0 bases, with 13 bases separating them. As DNA, the CDR3 is TGTGCCAGCGCCCCCGGTCTAGCTAACTATGGCTACACCTTC. Translating gives CASAPGLANYGYTF.

The V and J genes are TRBV2 and TRBJ2-3; TRBD2 aligns across 7 bases. The V gene end was trimmed by 2 bases and the J gene end by 0 bases; junction bases not matched to a gene: 5. The CDR3 totals 16 residues. CDR1 is SNHLY and CDR2 is FYNNEI in the germline V gene. The CDR3: CASSESRGVSTDTQYF. The DNA for the CDR3 is TGTGCCAGCAGTGAAAGTCGGGGGGTGAGCACAGATACGCAGTATTTT.

The CDR3 loop reads CSVVQGGNEKLFF. DNA of the CDR3: TGCAGCGTTGTCCAGGGGGGAAATGAAAAACTGTTTTTT. The chain couples TRBV29-1 to TRBJ1-4; 7 bases align to TRBD1. This CDR3 is 13 amino acids long. V shed 4 bases, J shed 5 bases, and the junction held 4 bases outside the gene matches. Germline V gene lookup returns CDR1 SQVTM and CDR2 ANQGSEA.

The V and J genes are TRBV27 and TRBJ2-3; D is unclear. The CDR3 sequence is 14 residues long. Germline V gene data show CDR1 as MNHEY and CDR2 as SMNVEV (reference sequence). Trimming cost V 3 bases and J 2 bases, with 9 bases left between them. CDR3 protein: CASSFGQATDTQYF. The CDR3 DNA follows: TGTGCCAGCAGTTTTGGGCAGGCCACAGATACGCAGTATTTT.

The CDR3 is CASSVIRTGRIYGYTF. CDR3 bases: TGTGCCAGCAGCGTAATAAGGACAGGGAGAATCTATGGCTACACCTTC. The V gene is TRBV9, the J gene TRBJ1-2; 8 bases match TRBD1. Germline CDR1 and CDR2: SGDLS and YYNGEE. After removal of 1 base from V and 4 bases from J, the junction contained 9 bases not matched to a gene. The CDR3 length is 16 residues. Combining the CDR3 with reference TRBV9 and TRBJ1-2 gives the whole variable domain DSGVTQTPKHLITATGQRVTLRCSPRSGDLSVYWYQQSLDQGLQFLIQYYNGEERAKGNILERFSAQQFPDLHSELNLSSLELGDSALYFCASSVIRTGRIYGYTFGSGTRLTVV.

This chain uses TRBV30 with TRBJ2-4, with 8 bases that match TRBD2. With 0 bases clipped from V and 7 bases from J, the junction kept 5 bases outside the gene matches. The CDR3 consists of 14 residues. CDR1 is GTSNPN, CDR2 SVGIG, per germline (reference sequence). The CDR3 DNA follows: TGTGCCTGGAGTGTACAAGCGGGGGTCAACATTCAGTACTTC. Its protein product is CAWSVQAGVNIQYF.

This clone has just one count. Other nucleotide sequences in the sample specify the same CDR3. CDR3 sequence: CASSLAGQGGTEAFF. The CDR3 bases are TGTGCCAGCAGCTTGGCGGGACAGGGAGGGACTGAAGCTTTCTTT. This sequence joins TRBV7-2 and TRBJ1-1; TRBD1 agrees at 9 bases. Per germline, CDR1 SGHTA and CDR2 FQGNSA. V was clipped by 3 bases and J by 5 bases; unmatched bases: 7. The CDR3 covers 15 residues.

This clone was seen many times. The V gene is TRBV19, the J gene TRBJ2-1; 9 nucleotides agree with TRBD2. The CDR3 has 13 residues. After removal of 6 bases from V and 7 bases from J, the junction contained 4 bases not matched to a gene. The germline gives CDR1 LNHDA, CDR2 SQIVND (reference sequence). The chain's CDR3 is CASSQAGGNEQFF. CDR3 nucleotides: TGTGCCAGTAGCCAAGCGGGGGGAAATGAGCAGTTCTTC.

The chain recombines TRBV4-3 with TRBJ2-7, with 9 bases matching TRBD1. J was trimmed by 0 bases and V by 2 bases; bases with no gene match: 8. The CDR3 is made up of 17 amino acids. Germline values: CDR1 LGHNA, CDR2 YSLEER. The CDR3 sequence is CASSQQGQGTGSYEQYF. In DNA, the CDR3 is TGCGCCAGCAGCCAACAAGGACAGGGGACGGGCTCCTACGAGCAGTACTTC.

The V and J genes are TRBV30 and TRBJ1-1; a possible D gene is TRBD1 (6 bases). Germline values: CDR1 GTSNPN, CDR2 SVGIG (reference sequence). With 2 bases removed from V and 1 base from J, the gap between germline ends came to 17 bases. This CDR3 comprises 16 residues. The CDR3 loop reads CAWSTPLGRGNTEAFF. The DNA for the CDR3 is TGTGCCTGGAGTACCCCTCTAGGCAGGGGGAACACTGAAGCTTTCTTT.

This chain joins TRBV7-8 and TRBJ2-1; D perhaps matches TRBD2 (5 bases). V was clipped by 3 bases and J by 4 bases, with 16 bases between them. Germline-derived CDR1 and CDR2 are SGHVS and FQNEAQ. The CDR3 runs 16 residues. CDR3 sequence reads: CASSFFGVITYNEQFF. The CDR3 nucleotides read TGTGCCAGCAGCTTCTTCGGGGTAATAACGTACAATGAGCAGTTCTTC.

This clone occurred a few times. V usage is TRBV11-2 and J usage is TRBJ1-4, with 9 bases matching TRBD1. J was trimmed by 4 bases and V by 2 bases; bases with no gene match: 8. Germline V gene sequence: CDR1 SGHAT, CDR2 FQNNGV. The CDR3 has 17 residues. The CDR3 is CASSLKRGQGGNEKLFF. The CDR3 coding sequence is TGTGCCAGCAGCTTAAAAAGGGGACAGGGCGGTAATGAAAAACTGTTTTTT. The whole variable domain, remainder taken from reference TRBV11-2 and TRBJ1-4, is EAGVAQSPRYKIIEKRQSVAFWCNPISGHATLYWYQQILGQGPKLLIQFQNNGVVDDSQLPKDRFSAERLKGVDSTLKIQPAKLEDSAVYLCASSLKRGQGGNEKLFFGSGTQLSVL.

This sequence joins TRBV7-2 and TRBJ1-2, with 8 bases matching TRBD1. Germline CDR1 is SGHTA and CDR2 is FQGNSA. V shed 5 bases, J shed 4 bases, and the junction held 9 bases outside the gene matches. The CDR3 is 15 amino acids. CDR3 region: CASSKGQGPFYGYTF. The CDR3 DNA sequence: TGTGCCAGCAGCAAAGGACAGGGACCCTTCTATGGCTACACCTTC.

This clone was seen more than once but under ten times. The chain couples TRBV7-9 to TRBJ1-3, with 10 bases lining up with TRBD1. The CDR3 runs 15 residues. V dropped 5 bases and J dropped 2; count of bases not matched to a gene: 3. Germline values: CDR1 SEHNR, CDR2 FQNEAQ (reference sequence). CDR3 bases: TGTGCCAGCAGCGACAGGGGGCTCGCTGGAAACACCATATATTTT. Translated: CASSDRGLAGNTIYF.

This clone came up once. This rearrangement joins TRBV6-1 to TRBJ1-1; no clear D. Trimming shortened V by 3 bases and J by 6 bases, and 17 bases separated the two germline ends. The CDR3 length is 15 residues. Germline CDR1 is MNHNS and CDR2 is SASEGT. The CDR3 loop is CASSDNRGGRAEAFF. Here the CDR3 DNA reads TGTGCCAGCAGTGACAATCGGGGTGGGAGGGCTGAAGCTTTCTTT.

The chain employs TRBV7-8 and TRBJ2-7; the D is unclear. There are 14 residues in the CDR3. The germline V and J ends were trimmed by 6 bases and 1 base, with 13 bases remaining between them. Germline V lookup: CDR1 SGHVS, CDR2 FQNEAQ. The CDR3 DNA reads TGTGCCAGCAGTTCCTACCTATCTTCCTACGAGCAGTACTTC. Translating gives CASSSYLSSYEQYF.

The chain couples TRBV12-3 or TRBV12-4 to TRBJ1-5; 7 bases agree with TRBD1. This CDR3 contains 13 residues. V shed 4 bases, J shed 7 bases, and the junction held 4 bases outside the gene matches. CDR3 coding DNA: TGTGCCAGCAGTTCCGGGACAGCCCAGCCCCAGCATTTT. Its protein product is CASSSGTAQPQHF.

The chain carries TRBV16 and TRBJ1-5; D may be TRBD1 (5 bases). V lost 2 bases to trimming and J lost 3 bases, with 26 bases between them. The length of the CDR3 is 20 residues. Per germline, CDR1 KGHSY and CDR2 FQNENV. CDR3 residues: CASSQRARAYQGVPNQPQHF. In nucleotides, the CDR3 is TGTGCCAGCAGCCAAAGGGCCCGGGCCTATCAAGGGGTCCCCAATCAGCCCCAGCATTTT.

The chain has TRBV30 and TRBJ1-3; TRBD1 matches 7 bases. This CDR3 has 14 residues. With V trimmed by 7 bases and J by 0 bases, 6 bases remained unmatched. CDR1 and CDR2 from the germline V gene are GTSNPN and SVGIG (reference sequence). This CDR3 reads CASPDRLSGNTIYF. The CDR3 DNA reads TGTGCCTCACCGGACAGGCTCTCTGGAAACACCATATATTTT.

This CDR3 reads CASSIVSGGSQPQHF. The CDR3 DNA is TGTGCCAGTAGTATAGTGAGTGGGGGCAGTCAGCCCCAGCATTTT. The rearrangement joins TRBV19 to TRBJ1-5; tentative D call: TRBD1 (6 bases). This CDR3 has 15 residues. V lost 1 base and J 6 bases, leaving 13 bases between the germline ends. CDR1 and CDR2 from the germline V gene are LNHDA and SQIVND (reference sequence). Complete variable domain (other parts from reference TRBV19 and TRBJ1-5): DGGITQSPKYLFRKEGQNVTLSCEQNLNHDAMYWYRQDPGQGLRLIYYSQIVNDFQKGDIAEGYSVSREKKESFPLTVTSAQKNPTAFYLCASSIVSGGSQPQHFGDGTRLSIL.

The chain combines TRBV6-5 with TRBJ2-1; TRBD2 matches 12 bases. Germline lookup yields CDR1 MNHEY and CDR2 SVGAGI. This CDR3 region has 14 residues. V dropped 11 bases and J dropped 6; count of bases not matched to a gene: 8. The CDR3: CAGKTSGGINEQFF. DNA for the CDR3: TGTGCCGGTAAGACTAGCGGGGGCATCAATGAGCAGTTCTTC.